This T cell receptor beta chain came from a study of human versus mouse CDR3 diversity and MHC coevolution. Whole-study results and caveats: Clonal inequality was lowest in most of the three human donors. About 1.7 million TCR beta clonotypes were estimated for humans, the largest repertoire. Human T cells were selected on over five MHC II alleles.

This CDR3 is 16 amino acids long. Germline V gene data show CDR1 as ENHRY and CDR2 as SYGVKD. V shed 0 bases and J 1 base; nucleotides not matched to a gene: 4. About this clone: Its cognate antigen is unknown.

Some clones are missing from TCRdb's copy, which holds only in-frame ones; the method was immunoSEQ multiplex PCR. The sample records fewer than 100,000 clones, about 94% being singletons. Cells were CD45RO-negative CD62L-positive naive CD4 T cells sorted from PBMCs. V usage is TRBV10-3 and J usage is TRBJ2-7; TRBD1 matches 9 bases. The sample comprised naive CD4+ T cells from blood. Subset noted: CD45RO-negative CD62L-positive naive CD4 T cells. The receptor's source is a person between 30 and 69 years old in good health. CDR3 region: CAISESGGTGSYEQYF. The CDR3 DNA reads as TGTGCCATCAGTGAGTCCGGAGGGACAGGGTCCTACGAGCAGTACTTC.